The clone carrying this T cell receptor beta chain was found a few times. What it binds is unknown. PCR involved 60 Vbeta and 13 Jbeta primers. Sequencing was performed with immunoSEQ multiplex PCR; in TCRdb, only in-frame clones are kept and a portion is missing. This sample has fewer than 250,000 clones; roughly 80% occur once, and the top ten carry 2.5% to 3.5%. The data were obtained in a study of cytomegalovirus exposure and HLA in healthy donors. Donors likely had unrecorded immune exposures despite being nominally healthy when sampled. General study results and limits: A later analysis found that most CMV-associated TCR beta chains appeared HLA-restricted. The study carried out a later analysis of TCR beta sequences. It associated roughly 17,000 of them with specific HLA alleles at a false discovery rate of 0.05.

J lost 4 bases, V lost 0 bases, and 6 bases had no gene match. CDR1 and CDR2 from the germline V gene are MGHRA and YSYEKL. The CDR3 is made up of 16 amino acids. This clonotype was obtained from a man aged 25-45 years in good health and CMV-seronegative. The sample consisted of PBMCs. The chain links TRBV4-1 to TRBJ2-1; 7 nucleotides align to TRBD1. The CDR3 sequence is CASSQETGVGYNEQFF. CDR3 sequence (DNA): TGCGCCAGCAGCCAAGAAACAGGGGTGGGGTACAATGAGCAGTTCTTC.